This entry concerns a single T cell receptor (beta chain). This specimen comes from a study of blood T cell repertoires in COVID-19. About the research overall: Whether acute or convalescent, the COVID-19 samples came from the United States, Italy and Spain. From T cells, B-cell-depleted T cells, or PBMCs came the material, which was cDNA or gDNA.

Original handling: Reference gene primers were amplified, and this amplification served to estimate nucleated cell counts. The table came from immunoSEQ multiplex PCR; TCRdb's copy has only in-frame clones and leaves some out. That table gives V, J and clone size, and the DNA gave D and trimming. Here the sample spans under 350,000 clones, around four fifths being singletons. The junction had 15 bases not matched to a gene; V was cut back by 4 bases and J by 2 bases. Germline lookup yields CDR1 SGHNT and CDR2 YYREEE (reference sequence). There are 20 residues in the CDR3. The chain combines TRBV5-4 with TRBJ2-6, with 10 nucleotides matching TRBD2. The origin of this receptor is a man aged 60 to 75 who had recovered from COVID-19. The specimen was peripheral blood. CDR3 nucleotides: TGTGCCAGCAGCCTGGGAGGGCTAGCGGGAGTAACCACTGGGGCCAACGTCCTGACTTTC. It is translated as CASSLGGLAGVTTGANVLTF.